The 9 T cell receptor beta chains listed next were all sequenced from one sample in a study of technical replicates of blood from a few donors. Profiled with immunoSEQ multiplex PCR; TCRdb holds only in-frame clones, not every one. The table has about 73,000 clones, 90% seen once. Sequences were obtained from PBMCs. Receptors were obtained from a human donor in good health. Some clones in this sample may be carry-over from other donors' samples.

This CDR3 is CASSHPISGGMETQYF. For the CDR3, the DNA is TGTGCCAGCAGCCATCCCATCAGCGGGGGGATGGAGACCCAGTACTTC. The chain is built from TRBV5-4 and TRBJ2-5, with 9 nucleotides matching TRBD2. Germline V gene lookup returns CDR1 SGHNT and CDR2 YYREEE (reference sequence). This CDR3 contains 16 residues. J lost 5 bases, V lost 4 bases, and 12 bases had no gene match.

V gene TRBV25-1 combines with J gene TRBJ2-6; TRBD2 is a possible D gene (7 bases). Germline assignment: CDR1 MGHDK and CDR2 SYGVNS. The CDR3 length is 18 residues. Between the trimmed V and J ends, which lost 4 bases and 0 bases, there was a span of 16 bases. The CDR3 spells CASSGTGGESSGANVLTF. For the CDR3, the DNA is TGTGCCAGCAGTGGAACGGGGGGCGAGAGCTCTGGGGCCAACGTCCTGACTTTC.

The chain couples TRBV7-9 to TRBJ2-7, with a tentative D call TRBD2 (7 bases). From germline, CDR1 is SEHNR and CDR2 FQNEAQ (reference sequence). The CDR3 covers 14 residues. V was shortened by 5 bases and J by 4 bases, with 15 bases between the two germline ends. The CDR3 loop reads CASSPGGTPYEQYF. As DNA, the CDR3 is TGTGCCAGCAGCCCCGGGGGGACACCTTACGAGCAGTACTTC.

The CDR3 coding sequence is TGCGCCAGCAGCCGGGGACAGGACTATGGCTACACCTTC. This codes for CASSRGQDYGYTF. The chain combines TRBV4-3 with TRBJ1-2; 8 bases agree with TRBD1. This CDR3 is built from 13 residues. Germline CDR1 reads LGHNA; CDR2 reads YSLEER. Losses at the gene ends were 4 bases for V and 3 bases for J; bases not matched to a gene: 1.

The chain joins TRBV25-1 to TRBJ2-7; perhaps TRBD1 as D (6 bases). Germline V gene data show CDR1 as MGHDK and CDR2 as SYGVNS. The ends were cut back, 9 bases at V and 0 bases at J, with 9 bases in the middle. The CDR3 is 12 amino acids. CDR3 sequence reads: CASRDNSYEQYF. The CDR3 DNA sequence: TGTGCCAGTCGGGACAACTCCTACGAGCAGTACTTC.

CDR3 amino acids: CASGLAGGVQATGELFF. Here the CDR3 DNA reads TGTGCTAGTGGTTTGGCAGGAGGGGTTCAGGCCACCGGGGAGCTGTTTTTT. V usage is TRBV12-5 and J usage is TRBJ2-2; possible D gene TRBD2, 6 bases. Looked up from germline, CDR1 is LGHNT and CDR2 is FRNRAP. The CDR3 totals 17 residues. The germline V and J ends were trimmed by 1 base and 4 bases, with 16 bases remaining between them.

The CDR3 here is CASSLSGSYNEQFF. The CDR3 DNA sequence: TGTGCCAGCAGCTTATCTGGCTCTTACAATGAGCAGTTCTTC. The chain joins TRBV7-9 to TRBJ2-1; D is undetermined. V was clipped by 2 bases and J by 4 bases, with 9 bases between them. This CDR3 has 14 amino acids. Germline CDR1 SEHNR, CDR2 FQNEAQ (reference sequence).

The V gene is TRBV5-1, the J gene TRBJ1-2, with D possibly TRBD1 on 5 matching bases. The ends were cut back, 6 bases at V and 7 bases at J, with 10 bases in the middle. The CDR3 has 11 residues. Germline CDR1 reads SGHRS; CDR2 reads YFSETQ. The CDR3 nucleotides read TGCGCCAGCAAAGACAGTGTTGGCTACACCTTC. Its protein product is CASKDSVGYTF.

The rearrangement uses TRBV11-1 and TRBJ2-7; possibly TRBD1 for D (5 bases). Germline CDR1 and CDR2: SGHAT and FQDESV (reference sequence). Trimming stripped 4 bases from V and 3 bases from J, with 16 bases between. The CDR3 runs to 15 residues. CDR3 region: CASSSQGRRVYEQYF. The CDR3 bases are TGTGCCAGCAGCTCCCAGGGCAGGAGAGTCTACGAGCAGTACTTC.